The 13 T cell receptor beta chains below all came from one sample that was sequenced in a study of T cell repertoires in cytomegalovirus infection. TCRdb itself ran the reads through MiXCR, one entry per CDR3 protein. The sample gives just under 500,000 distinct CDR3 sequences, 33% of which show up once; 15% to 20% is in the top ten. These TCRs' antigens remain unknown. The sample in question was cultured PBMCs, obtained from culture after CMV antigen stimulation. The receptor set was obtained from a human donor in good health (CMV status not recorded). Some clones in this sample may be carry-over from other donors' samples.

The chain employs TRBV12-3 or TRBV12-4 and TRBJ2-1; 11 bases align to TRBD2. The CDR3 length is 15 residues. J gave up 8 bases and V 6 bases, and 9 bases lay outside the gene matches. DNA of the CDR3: TGTGCCAGCAGCCGAACTAGCGGGAGCACCCATGAGCAGTTCTTC. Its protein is CASSRTSGSTHEQFF.

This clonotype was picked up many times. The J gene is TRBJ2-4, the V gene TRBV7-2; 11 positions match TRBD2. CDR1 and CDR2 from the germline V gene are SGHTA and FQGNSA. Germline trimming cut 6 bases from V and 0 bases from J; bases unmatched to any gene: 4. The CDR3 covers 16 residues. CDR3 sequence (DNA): TGTGCCAGCAGTCTAGCGGGAGGACTAGCCAAAAACATTCAGTACTTC. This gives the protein CASSLAGGLAKNIQYF.

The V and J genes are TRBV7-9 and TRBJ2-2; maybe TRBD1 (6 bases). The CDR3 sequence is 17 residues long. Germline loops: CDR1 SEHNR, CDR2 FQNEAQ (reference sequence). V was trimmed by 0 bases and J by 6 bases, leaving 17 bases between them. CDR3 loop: CASSLAFAGAAAGELFF. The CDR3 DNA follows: TGTGCCAGCAGCTTAGCGTTTGCAGGGGCCGCGGCCGGGGAGCTGTTTTTT.

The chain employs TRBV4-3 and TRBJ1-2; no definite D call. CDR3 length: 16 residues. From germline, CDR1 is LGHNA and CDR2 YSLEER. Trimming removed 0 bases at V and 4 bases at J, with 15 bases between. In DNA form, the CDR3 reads TGCGCCAGCAGCCAAGATCATAGTGCACGGAGCTATGGCTACACCTTC. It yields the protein CASSQDHSARSYGYTF.

The CDR3 loop is CASSIVSGNTIYF. The CDR3 DNA follows: TGTGCCAGTAGTATAGTTTCTGGAAACACCATATATTTT. The J gene is TRBJ1-3, the V gene TRBV19; D gene ambiguous. Trimming removed 1 base from V and 1 base from J, with 2 bases in between. The CDR3 spans 13 residues. Germline V gives CDR1 LNHDA, CDR2 SQIVND (reference sequence).

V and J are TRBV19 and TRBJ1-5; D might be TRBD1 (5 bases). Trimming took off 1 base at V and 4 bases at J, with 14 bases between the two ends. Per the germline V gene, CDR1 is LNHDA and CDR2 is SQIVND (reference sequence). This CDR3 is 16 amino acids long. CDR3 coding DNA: TGTGCCAGTAGTATAGCGCCTTGGCAGGGTAATCAGCCCCAGCATTTT. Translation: CASSIAPWQGNQPQHF.

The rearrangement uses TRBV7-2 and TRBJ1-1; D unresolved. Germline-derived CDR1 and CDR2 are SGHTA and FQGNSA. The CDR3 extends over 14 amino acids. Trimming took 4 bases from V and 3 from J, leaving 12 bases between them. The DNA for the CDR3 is TGTGCCAGCAGCTCATATAGACCGGACACTGAAGCTTTCTTT. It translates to CASSSYRPDTEAFF.

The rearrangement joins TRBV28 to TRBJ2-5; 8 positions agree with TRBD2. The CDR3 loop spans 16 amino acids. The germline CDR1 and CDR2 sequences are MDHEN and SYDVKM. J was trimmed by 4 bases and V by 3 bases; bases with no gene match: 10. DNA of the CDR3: TGTGCCAGCAGTTTGAGGCTAGCGGGTTTACGAGAGACCCAGTACTTC. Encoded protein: CASSLRLAGLRETQYF. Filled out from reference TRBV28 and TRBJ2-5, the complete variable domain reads DVKVTQSSRYLVKRTGEKVFLECVQDMDHENMFWYRQDPGLGLRLIYFSYDVKMKEKGDIPEGYSVSREKKERFSLILESASTNQTSMYLCASSLRLAGLRETQYFGPGTRLLVL.

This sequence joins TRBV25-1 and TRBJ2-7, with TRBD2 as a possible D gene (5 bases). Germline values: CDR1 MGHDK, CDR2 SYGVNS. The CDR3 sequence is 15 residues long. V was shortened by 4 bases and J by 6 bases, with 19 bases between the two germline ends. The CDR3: CASSVNLGRPSEQYF. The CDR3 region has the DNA TGTGCCAGCAGTGTAAACCTAGGGAGACCGTCCGAGCAGTACTTC.

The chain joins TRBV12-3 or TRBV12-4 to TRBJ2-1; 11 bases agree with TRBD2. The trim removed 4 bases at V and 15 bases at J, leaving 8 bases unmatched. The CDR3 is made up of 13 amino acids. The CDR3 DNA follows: TGTGCCAGCAGTTGGGGACTAGCGGCCGGTTGGTTCTTC. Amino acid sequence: CASSWGLAAGWFF.

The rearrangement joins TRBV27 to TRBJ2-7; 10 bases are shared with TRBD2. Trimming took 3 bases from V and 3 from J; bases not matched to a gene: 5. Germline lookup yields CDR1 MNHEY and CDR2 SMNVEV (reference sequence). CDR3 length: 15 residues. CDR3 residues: CASSLTSGWGYEQYF. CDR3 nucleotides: TGTGCCAGCAGTTTGACTAGCGGGTGGGGCTACGAGCAGTACTTC.

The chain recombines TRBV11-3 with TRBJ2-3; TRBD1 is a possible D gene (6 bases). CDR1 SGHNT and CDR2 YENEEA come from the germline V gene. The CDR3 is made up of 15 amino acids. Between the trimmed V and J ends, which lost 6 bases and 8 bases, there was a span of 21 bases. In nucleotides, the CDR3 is TGTGCCAGCAGTCAAGACGGTTGGGGGCAAGCTACGCAGTATTTT. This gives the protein CASSQDGWGQATQYF. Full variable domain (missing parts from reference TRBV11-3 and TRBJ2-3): EAGVVQSPRYKIIEKKQPVAFWCNPISGHNTLYWYLQNLGQGPELLIRYENEEAVDDSQLPKDRFSAERLKGVDSTLKIQPAELGDSAVYLCASSQDGWGQATQYFGPGTRLTVL.

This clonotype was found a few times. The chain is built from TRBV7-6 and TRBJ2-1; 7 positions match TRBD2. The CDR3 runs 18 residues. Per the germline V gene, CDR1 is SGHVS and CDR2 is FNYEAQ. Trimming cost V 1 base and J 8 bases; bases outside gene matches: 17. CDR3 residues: CASSLDPRRRGGRDEQFF. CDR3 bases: TGTGCCAGCAGCTTAGACCCTCGGCGTCGGGGAGGGCGGGATGAGCAGTTCTTC.